This T cell receptor (beta chain) was retrieved from a study of shared clonotypes between healthy human individuals. Per germline, CDR1 SNHLY and CDR2 FYNNEI. This CDR3 region has 14 residues. V lost 6 bases, J lost 4 bases, and 6 bases stayed unmatched. The table came from immunoSEQ multiplex PCR; TCRdb's copy has only in-frame clones and leaves some out. The sample contains about 2.3 million clones, over 90% of which appear only once. The specimen was naive CD4+ T cells from PBMCs. Subset of the sample: CD45RA+ positively selected. The chain combines TRBV2 with TRBJ1-1; 9 bases match TRBD1. The clonotype comes from a man aged 18 to 35 in good health. Some clones in this sample may be carry-over from other donors' samples. CDR3 nucleotide sequence: TGTGCCAGCAGCTTCCCGGGACAGGGCACTGAAGCTTTCTTT. As protein: CASSFPGQGTEAFF.